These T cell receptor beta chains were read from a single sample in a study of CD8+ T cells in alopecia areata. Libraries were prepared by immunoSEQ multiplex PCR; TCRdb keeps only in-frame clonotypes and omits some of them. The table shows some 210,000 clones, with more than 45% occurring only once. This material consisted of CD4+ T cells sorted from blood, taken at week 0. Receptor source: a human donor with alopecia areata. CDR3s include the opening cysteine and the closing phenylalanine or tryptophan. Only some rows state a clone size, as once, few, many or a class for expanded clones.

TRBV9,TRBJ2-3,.,CASRAGDGASTDTQYF
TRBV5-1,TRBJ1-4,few,CASSLDRAEKLFF
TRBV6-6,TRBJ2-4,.,CASSYSVGAKNIQYF
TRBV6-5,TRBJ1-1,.,CASSPLSIGGTEAFF
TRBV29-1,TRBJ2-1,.,CTLADEQFF
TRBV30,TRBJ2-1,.,CAWSVGGMKNEQFF
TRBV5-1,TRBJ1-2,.,CASTGGTTIYGYTF
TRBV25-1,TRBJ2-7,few,CASSTLGNEQYF
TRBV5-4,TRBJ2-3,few,CASSWGLHLTDTQYF
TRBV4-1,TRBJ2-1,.,CASRSVRGQSYNEQFF
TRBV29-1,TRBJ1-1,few,CSVEARMVTEAFF
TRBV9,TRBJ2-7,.,CASRSLSFDRGSRCKQYF
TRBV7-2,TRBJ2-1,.,CASSARLAGGNEQFF
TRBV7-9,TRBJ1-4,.,CASSSPAGGREKLFF
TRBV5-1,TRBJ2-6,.,CASSWASGANVLTF
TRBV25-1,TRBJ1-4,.,CASSERSVVAVHNEKLFF
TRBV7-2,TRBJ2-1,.,CASSDTQNTRTQFF
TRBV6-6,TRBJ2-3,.,CASSYSGQTSTDTQYF
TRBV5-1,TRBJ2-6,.,CASSLVGGGTSGANVLTF
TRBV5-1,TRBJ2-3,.,CASSLTAGGPRDTQYF
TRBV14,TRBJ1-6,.,CASSQWEVNRNSPLHF
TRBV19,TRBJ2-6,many,CASSTSGANVLTF
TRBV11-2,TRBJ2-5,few,CASSTTETQYF
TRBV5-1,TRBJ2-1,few,CASSGGWGTSQGDEQFF
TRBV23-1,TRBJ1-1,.,CASSREAFF
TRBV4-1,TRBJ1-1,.,CASSQDDREDTEAFF
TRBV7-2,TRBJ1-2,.,CASSSLRNGYTF
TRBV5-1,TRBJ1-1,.,CASSLEGENTEAFF
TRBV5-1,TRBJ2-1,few,CASSLGLAGGIDEQFF
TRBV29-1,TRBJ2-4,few,CSVGGLAKNIQYF
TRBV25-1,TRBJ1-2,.,CASSDPGTVYGYTF
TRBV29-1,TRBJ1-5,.,CSVSQGSSNQPQHF
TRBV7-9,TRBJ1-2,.,CASSSAPTGLNGYTF
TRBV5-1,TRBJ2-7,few,CASSPSPSGVAYEQYF
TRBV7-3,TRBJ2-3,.,CASSFSSGTDTQYF
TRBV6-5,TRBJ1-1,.,CASSSQGNTEAFF
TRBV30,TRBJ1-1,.,CAWRRGQRNTEAFF
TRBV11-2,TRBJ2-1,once,CASSLILVADNEQFF
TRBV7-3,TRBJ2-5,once,CASSIGQKETQYF
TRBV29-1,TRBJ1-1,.,CSVETGEAFF
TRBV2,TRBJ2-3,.,CATPAGTSTDTQYF
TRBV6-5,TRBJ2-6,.,CASSYSPASGANVLTF
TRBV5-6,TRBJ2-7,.,CASSRGDRPPEQYF
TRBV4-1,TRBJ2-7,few,CASSQGGAQGFYEQYF
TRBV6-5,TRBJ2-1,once,CAINRVNDNEQFF
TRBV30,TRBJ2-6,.,CAWSVGGSGANVLTF
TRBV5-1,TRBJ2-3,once,CASSLRDRGPGDTQYF
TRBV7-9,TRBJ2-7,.,CASSLETSGSYEQYF
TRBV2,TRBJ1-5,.,CASSESSGTAVGNQPQHF
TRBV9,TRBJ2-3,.,CASSVAGGRNEDTQYF
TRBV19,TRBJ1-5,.,CAAGSNQPQHF